The present T cell receptor (beta chain) was sequenced within a study of blood T cell repertoires in COVID-19. Study-wide context: The United States, Italy and Spain supplied acute and convalescent COVID-19 samples. PBMCs, B-cell-depleted T cells, or T cells provided the cDNA or gDNA that made up the material.

The data were produced by immunoSEQ multiplex PCR, yet TCRdb's version contains in-frame clones alone and is incomplete. Among roughly 220,000 clones listed, roughly 80% were seen once. V lost 3 bases to trimming and J lost 4 bases; unmatched junction nucleotides: 5. Germline V lookup: CDR1 LNHDA, CDR2 SQIVND (reference sequence). This CDR3 comprises 15 residues. The receptor comes from a woman between 65 and 79 years old with acute or convalescent COVID-19. The chain links TRBV19 to TRBJ2-2; the match to TRBD2 covers 7 bases. The sample was peripheral blood. The CDR3 DNA reads TGTGCCAGTAGTATTGGAGGGAGGGGCACCGGGGAGCTGTTTTTT. It yields the protein CASSIGGRGTGELFF.